A single sample is the source of the 17 T cell receptor beta chains below, sequenced in a study of human T cells and chemical hapten exposure. The time point is: patch test 1, 2 weeks after DPC sensitization. Treatment here: therapeutic diphenylcyclopropenone sensitization with weekly scalp DPC. TCRdb re-derived calls from the RACE reads in MiXCR, one entry per CDR3 protein. The table includes roughly 190,000 distinct CDR3 sequences, 20% to 25% detected once. The sequences come from whole blood, collected in connection with sensitization to the hapten diphenylcyclopropenone (DPC). Every receptor here comes from a woman aged 45-60 years with alopecia areata. Some clones in this sample may be carry-over from other donors' samples.

The chain links TRBV9 to TRBJ2-3, with D possibly called TRBD1 or TRBD2 (5 bases each). CDR1 and CDR2 (germline): SGDLS, YYNGEE. The CDR3 consists of 16 residues. Trimming removed 4 bases at V and 0 bases at J, with 15 bases between. The CDR3 nucleotides are TGTGCCAGCAGCAGGGACCCGACGGCAAGCACAGATACGCAGTATTTT. Amino acid sequence: CASSRDPTASTDTQYF.

This clonotype has just a few counts. The chain links TRBV21-1 to TRBJ1-4; the tabulated D call, TRBD1, remains unverified against the DNA. TRBV21-1 is a listed pseudogene. CDR3 length equals 14 residues. The CDR3 reads CASSKSREYEKLFF. CDR3 coding DNA: TGTGCCAGCAGCAAAAGCAGGGAGTATGAAAAACTGTTTTTT.

This clonotype was counted only a few times. V and J are TRBV7-9 and TRBJ1-1; perhaps TRBD1 as D (6 bases). V was shortened by 1 base and J by 5 bases, with 14 bases between the two germline ends. There are 15 residues in the CDR3. From germline, CDR1 is SEHNR and CDR2 FQNEAQ (reference sequence). CDR3: CASSLGAGAETEAFF. DNA of the CDR3: TGTGCCAGCAGCTTAGGGGCAGGGGCGGAGACTGAAGCTTTCTTT.

There are many counts of this clonotype. The chain is built from TRBV2 and TRBJ1-1; possible D gene TRBD1, 6 bases. Per germline, CDR1 SNHLY and CDR2 FYNNEI. V was pared by 6 bases and J by 4 bases, with 15 bases between. CDR3 length equals 14 residues. In nucleotides, the CDR3 is TGTGCCAGCAGACGGCAGGGGATGGTCACTGAAGCTTTCTTT. Protein sequence: CASRRQGMVTEAFF.

The gene calls are TRBV20-1 and TRBJ2-3; TRBD1 agrees at 12 bases. The CDR3 spans 16 residues. V shed 1 base and J 3 bases; nucleotides not matched to a gene: 5. The germline CDR1 and CDR2 sequences are DFQATT and SNEGSKA (reference sequence). The CDR3: CSARAGTGGLTDTQYF. Here the CDR3 DNA reads TGCAGTGCTAGAGCGGGGACAGGGGGCTTGACAGATACGCAGTATTTT.

The chain combines TRBV5-1 with TRBJ2-3, with 8 bases matching TRBD1. The CDR3 is 16 amino acids. CDR1 SGHRS and CDR2 YFSETQ come from the germline V gene. The V segment lost 0 bases and the J segment 4 bases; nucleotides outside the gene matches: 7. The CDR3: CASSLAGQGISDTQYF. The CDR3 nucleotides are TGCGCCAGCAGCTTGGCTGGACAGGGTATATCAGATACGCAGTATTTT.

The chain employs TRBV10-3 and TRBJ2-7; TRBD2 is a possible D gene (6 bases). Germline-derived CDR1 and CDR2 are ENHRY and SYGVKD. The V and J ends lost 7 bases and 2 bases respectively, with 12 bases between them. The CDR3 covers 13 residues. The DNA of the CDR3 is TGTGCCATCATGGTTAGCGGTGCCTACGAGCAGTACTTC. Its protein is CAIMVSGAYEQYF.

The chain uses TRBV29-1 and TRBJ1-4; D is ambiguous. The CDR3 runs 12 residues. Per germline, CDR1 SQVTM and CDR2 ANQGSEA. Trimming shortened V by 7 bases and J by 8 bases, and 14 bases separated the two germline ends. CDR3 sequence: CSGRTGWEKLFF. The CDR3 DNA follows: TGCAGCGGCCGGACGGGGTGGGAAAAACTGTTTTTT.

The rearrangement uses TRBV6-5 and TRBJ1-6; a weak D match, TRBD1 (5 bases). V lost 6 bases and J 7 bases, leaving 19 bases between the germline ends. The CDR3 contains 16 residues. Germline-derived CDR1 and CDR2 are MNHEY and SVGAGI. CDR3 region: CASRQISGQRNSPLHF. The CDR3 DNA sequence: TGTGCCAGCAGGCAGATCTCCGGACAAAGGAATTCACCCCTCCACTTT.

The chain recombines TRBV9 with TRBJ1-1; TRBD1 might be the D (5 bases). CDR3 length equals 13 residues. The V gene lost 0 bases and the J gene lost 7 bases, with 10 bases spanning the gap. Germline CDR1 is SGDLS and CDR2 is YYNGEE. The CDR3, as DNA: TGTGCCAGCAGCGTAGGTTGGGGGGATGAAGCTTTCTTT. Its protein is CASSVGWGDEAFF. Drawing the rest from reference TRBV9 and TRBJ1-1, the complete variable domain is DSGVTQTPKHLITATGQRVTLRCSPRSGDLSVYWYQQSLDQGLQFLIQYYNGEERAKGNILERFSAQQFPDLHSELNLSSLELGDSALYFCASSVGWGDEAFFGQGTRLTVV.

This chain joins TRBV6-6 and TRBJ1-2; tentatively, D is TRBD1 (5 bases). From germline, CDR1 is MNHNY and CDR2 SVGAGI (reference sequence). The CDR3 runs to 15 residues. Between the trimmed V and J ends, which lost 5 bases and 4 bases, there was a span of 17 bases. The DNA of the CDR3 is TGTGCCAGCAGTCACCGCAGGGACCAGAGCTATGGCTACACCTTC. It translates to CASSHRRDQSYGYTF.

V usage is TRBV7-9 and J usage is TRBJ2-5; D assignment may be TRBD1 or TRBD2 (5 bases each). With 5 bases removed from V and 1 base from J, the gap between germline ends came to 17 bases. This CDR3 has 16 amino acids. Germline CDR1 and CDR2: SEHNR and FQNEAQ (reference sequence). The CDR3 DNA reads TGTGCCAGCAGCCTCGGCGGCCTAGGGACCCAAGAGACCCAGTACTTC. Protein: CASSLGGLGTQETQYF.

There are a few counts of this clonotype. The chain employs TRBV5-1 and TRBJ2-1, with 12 bases matching TRBD2. The CDR3 totals 17 residues. Germline loops: CDR1 SGHRS, CDR2 YFSETQ. V was clipped by 4 bases and J by 2 bases; unmatched bases: 7. CDR3 in amino acids: CASSQRTSGATYNEQFF. The CDR3 DNA is TGCGCCAGCAGCCAAAGGACTAGCGGGGCGACCTACAATGAGCAGTTCTTC.

The CDR3 is CASSLWEGEGEQYF. DNA of the CDR3: TGTGCCAGCAGTTTATGGGAGGGAGAAGGCGAGCAGTACTTC. This rearrangement joins TRBV27 to TRBJ2-7, with TRBD2 matching over 7 bases. The length of the CDR3 is 14 residues. The germline V gene encodes CDR1 MNHEY and CDR2 SMNVEV (reference sequence). Trimming took 1 base from V and 6 from J; bases not matched to a gene: 6.

This clonotype was found many times. The rearrangement links TRBV29-1 to TRBJ2-1; 12 nucleotides align to TRBD2. This CDR3 has 14 residues. The germline CDR1 and CDR2 sequences are SQVTM and ANQGSEA. J was trimmed by 7 bases and V by 6 bases; bases with no gene match: 7. The CDR3 spells CSVILAGGTNEQFF. In DNA form, the CDR3 reads TGCAGCGTGATACTAGCGGGGGGAACGAATGAGCAGTTCTTC.

The table lists this clonotype with a few counts. V and J are TRBV10-3 and TRBJ2-1, with D hard to call. The CDR3 is made up of 14 amino acids. V was clipped by 3 bases and J by 0 bases, with 6 bases between them. Looked up from germline, CDR1 is ENHRY and CDR2 is SYGVKD. CDR3 nucleotides: TGTGCCATCAGTGACGGTAGCTCCTACAATGAGCAGTTCTTC. Translated: CAISDGSSYNEQFF.

The V gene is TRBV5-1, the J gene TRBJ1-4; tentatively, D is TRBD1 (6 bases). The CDR3 totals 15 residues. Germline V CDR1 and CDR2: SGHRS, YFSETQ. Trimming removed 0 bases from V and 5 bases from J, with 11 bases in between. The CDR3, as DNA: TGCGCCAGCAGCTTGGGGACAGCCGTAAATGAAAAACTGTTTTTT. Translating gives CASSLGTAVNEKLFF.